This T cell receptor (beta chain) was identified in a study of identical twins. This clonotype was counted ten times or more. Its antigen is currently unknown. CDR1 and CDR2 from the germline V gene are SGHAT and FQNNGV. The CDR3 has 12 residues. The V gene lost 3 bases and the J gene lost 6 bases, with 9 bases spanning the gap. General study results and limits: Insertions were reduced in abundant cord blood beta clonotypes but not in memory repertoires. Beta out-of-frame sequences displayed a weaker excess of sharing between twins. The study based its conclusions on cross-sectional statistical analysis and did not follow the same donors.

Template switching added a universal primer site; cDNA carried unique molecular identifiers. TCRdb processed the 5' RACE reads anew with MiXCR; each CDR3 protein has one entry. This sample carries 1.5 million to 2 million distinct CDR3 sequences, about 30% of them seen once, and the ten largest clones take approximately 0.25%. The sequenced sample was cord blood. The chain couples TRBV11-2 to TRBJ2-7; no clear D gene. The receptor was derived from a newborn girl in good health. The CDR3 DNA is TGTGCCAGCAGCTTCAGTCGAAGCGAGCAGTACTTC. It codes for CASSFSRSEQYF.